This is a list of T cell receptor beta chains from one sample in a study of cytomegalovirus exposure and HLA in healthy donors. The table came from immunoSEQ multiplex PCR; TCRdb's copy has only in-frame clones and leaves some out. The sample holds some 150,000 clones; roughly 80% are singletons and the top ten take approximately 1.5%. Sequencing used PBMCs. The origin of the receptors is a female donor in good health and CMV-seronegative. Both conserved end residues are part of each CDR3. Fields, in order: D gene, J gene, V gene, clone size, CDR3 protein, CDR3 DNA. A D gene is named only where the DNA matches it firmly. A row's size may be missing; if present it is once, few, many or a size class.

d_gene: -
j_gene: TRBJ1-5
v_gene: TRBV6-1
abundance: few
CDR3aa: CATQSGILVDQPQHF
CDR3nt: TGTGCGACACAATCGGGGATACTCGTCGATCAGCCCCAGCATTTT

d_gene: TRBD1
j_gene: TRBJ1-2
v_gene: TRBV28
abundance: -
CDR3aa: CASSSGQGPSNYGYTF
CDR3nt: TGTGCCAGCAGTTCCGGACAGGGGCCGTCTAACTATGGCTACACCTTC

d_gene: TRBD2
j_gene: TRBJ2-3
v_gene: TRBV7-7
abundance: -
CDR3aa: CASSPGPLAGTTDTQYF
CDR3nt: TGTGCCAGCAGCCCAGGGCCTCTAGCGGGGACCACAGATACGCAGTATTTT

d_gene: TRBD2
j_gene: TRBJ2-7
v_gene: TRBV7-3
abundance: -
CDR3aa: CASSLYSGGDSYEQYF
CDR3nt: TGTGCCAGCAGCTTATATAGCGGGGGGGACTCCTACGAGCAGTACTTC

d_gene: TRBD1
j_gene: TRBJ1-2
v_gene: TRBV7-2
abundance: -
CDR3aa: CASSYGTGAGGYTF
CDR3nt: TGTGCCAGCAGCTACGGGACAGGGGCCGGTGGCTACACCTTC

d_gene: -
j_gene: TRBJ2-1
v_gene: TRBV11-3
abundance: once
CDR3aa: CASSLDPDRRNNEQFF
CDR3nt: TGTGCCAGCAGCTTAGACCCCGACAGGAGGAACAATGAGCAGTTCTTC

d_gene: TRBD2
j_gene: TRBJ2-1
v_gene: TRBV5-1
abundance: once
CDR3aa: CASSLGLAGGPSNEQFF
CDR3nt: TGCGCCAGCAGCTTGGGACTAGCGGGGGGGCCCTCCAATGAGCAGTTCTTC

d_gene: TRBD1
j_gene: TRBJ1-1
v_gene: TRBV5-1
abundance: -
CDR3aa: CASSINRGLGINTEAFF
CDR3nt: TGCGCCAGCAGCATAAACAGGGGCCTCGGGATAAACACTGAAGCTTTCTTT

d_gene: TRBD2
j_gene: TRBJ2-3
v_gene: TRBV10-3
abundance: -
CDR3aa: CAISEPGTSGDTQYF
CDR3nt: TGTGCCATCAGTGAGCCCGGGACTAGCGGAGATACGCAGTATTTT

d_gene: -
j_gene: TRBJ1-5
v_gene: TRBV5-1
abundance: -
CDR3aa: CASSLSGDRNQPQHF
CDR3nt: TGCGCCAGCAGCTTATCGGGGGACCGCAATCAGCCCCAGCATTTT

d_gene: TRBD1
j_gene: TRBJ1-2
v_gene: TRBV7-2
abundance: once
CDR3aa: CASRTDRASNYGYTF
CDR3nt: TGTGCCAGCAGAACCGACAGGGCTTCTAACTATGGCTACACCTTC

d_gene: -
j_gene: TRBJ2-1
v_gene: TRBV27
abundance: once
CDR3aa: CASSLRRDREQFF
CDR3nt: TGTGCCAGCAGTTTGAGGAGGGATCGTGAGCAGTTCTTC

d_gene: TRBD1
j_gene: TRBJ2-6
v_gene: TRBV28
abundance: -
CDR3aa: CASSPQGAGANVLTF
CDR3nt: TGTGCCAGCAGCCCGCAGGGGGCTGGGGCCAACGTCCTGACTTTC

d_gene: -
j_gene: TRBJ1-2
v_gene: TRBV9
abundance: -
CDR3aa: CASSAYGRDDGYTF
CDR3nt: TGTGCCAGCAGCGCTTATGGCAGGGATGATGGCTACACCTTC

d_gene: -
j_gene: TRBJ1-5
v_gene: TRBV27
abundance: -
CDR3aa: CASSLSGLLPQHF
CDR3nt: TGTGCCAGCAGTTTGTCGGGACTCCTTCCCCAGCATTTT

d_gene: TRBD1
j_gene: TRBJ2-4
v_gene: TRBV2
abundance: -
CDR3aa: CASRDRANEDIQYF
CDR3nt: TGTGCCAGCAGGGACAGGGCTAATGAGGACATTCAGTACTTC

d_gene: TRBD1
j_gene: TRBJ2-1
v_gene: TRBV7-9
abundance: -
CDR3aa: CASSSTGVSEQFF
CDR3nt: TGTGCCAGCAGCTCAACAGGGGTGAGTGAGCAGTTCTTC

d_gene: -
j_gene: TRBJ2-3
v_gene: TRBV27
abundance: -
CDR3aa: CASSRRIAASDTQYF
CDR3nt: TGTGCCAGCAGTCGAAGAATAGCGGCGTCAGATACGCAGTATTTT

d_gene: -
j_gene: TRBJ1-5
v_gene: TRBV4-2
abundance: -
CDR3aa: CASSQGQNPNQPQHF
CDR3nt: TGTGCCAGCAGCCAAGGCCAGAATCCCAATCAGCCCCAGCATTTT

d_gene: TRBD1
j_gene: TRBJ2-1
v_gene: TRBV7-9
abundance: few
CDR3aa: CASSRTGGLFF
CDR3nt: TGTGCCAGCAGCAGAACAGGGGGATTGTTCTTC

d_gene: -
j_gene: TRBJ1-1
v_gene: TRBV9
abundance: -
CDR3aa: CASSSPAGMNTEAFF
CDR3nt: TGTGCCAGCAGCTCCCCGGCAGGGATGAACACTGAAGCTTTCTTT

d_gene: -
j_gene: TRBJ2-2
v_gene: TRBV5-6
abundance: -
CDR3aa: CASSFGQATGELFF
CDR3nt: TGTGCCAGCAGCTTTGGACAAGCGACCGGGGAGCTGTTTTTT

d_gene: TRBD1
j_gene: TRBJ2-1
v_gene: TRBV2
abundance: -
CDR3aa: CASLRDRVKNEQFF
CDR3nt: TGTGCCAGCCTCCGGGACAGGGTTAAAAATGAGCAGTTCTTC

d_gene: -
j_gene: TRBJ1-2
v_gene: TRBV6-5
abundance: -
CDR3aa: CASSYSGDWGYTF
CDR3nt: TGTGCCAGCAGTTACTCGGGGGACTGGGGCTACACCTTC

d_gene: -
j_gene: TRBJ2-1
v_gene: TRBV5-4
abundance: -
CDR3aa: CASSEDSSNEQFF
CDR3nt: TGTGCCAGCAGCGAGGACAGTTCCAATGAGCAGTTCTTC

d_gene: TRBD1
j_gene: TRBJ2-7
v_gene: TRBV18
abundance: -
CDR3aa: CASSPAGTVNYEQYF
CDR3nt: TGTGCCAGCTCACCAGCCGGGACAGTTAACTACGAGCAGTACTTC